These 5 T cell receptor beta chains were sequenced from one sample in a study of T-cell reconstitution after alpha-beta-depleted transplantation in children. Preparing the TCRbeta library involved the use of unique molecular identifiers. TCRdb re-called the PCR reads through MiXCR, storing one row per CDR3 protein. Altogether a few hundred thousand distinct CDR3 sequences are present, roughly 27% being singletons, with the ten largest covering about 35%. The specimen was PBMCs, collected before TCRalphabeta/CD19-depleted stem cell transplant. The receptor set was obtained from a boy younger than two with Wiskott-Aldrich syndrome, due to receive a stem cell transplant.

The rearrangement uses TRBV12-3 or TRBV12-4 and TRBJ2-7; TRBD2 matches at 7 bases. V was pared by 1 base and J by 3 bases, with 6 bases of the junction left unmatched. There are 15 residues in the CDR3. The CDR3 sequence: CASSLEAGVIYEQYF. CDR3 DNA: TGTGCCAGCAGTTTAGAGGCGGGAGTGATCTACGAGCAGTACTTC.

This clonotype has only a few counts. V is TRBV5-1 and J is TRBJ2-1; possibly TRBD2 for D (6 bases). Germline V CDR1 and CDR2: SGHRS, YFSETQ. V gave up 2 bases and J gave up 4 bases, with 10 bases separating them. The CDR3 is 14 amino acids. The CDR3 reads CASSFTEGYNEQFF. In nucleotides, the CDR3 is TGCGCCAGCAGCTTTACGGAGGGGTACAATGAGCAGTTCTTC.

This chain uses TRBV29-1 with TRBJ1-2; D may be TRBD1 (5 bases). Trimming left V 5 bases short and J 4 bases short, with 8 bases between. This CDR3 contains 11 residues. Germline-derived CDR1 and CDR2 are SQVTM and ANQGSEA. As DNA, the CDR3 is TGCAGCGTTTCGACAGCCTATGGCTACACCTTC. Translation: CSVSTAYGYTF.

This clonotype was picked up a small number of times. The chain employs TRBV5-1 and TRBJ2-3; D gene unclear. The CDR3 is 17 amino acids. Trimming took 0 bases from V and 0 from J, leaving 14 bases between them. From germline, CDR1 is SGHRS and CDR2 YFSETQ. The CDR3 region has the DNA TGCGCCAGCAGCTTGGGGGCTAGAGCCCTGAGCACAGATACGCAGTATTTT. Protein sequence: CASSLGARALSTDTQYF.

CDR3 amino acids: CASSAPGGGNSPLHF. CDR3 in DNA: TGTGCCAGCAGTGCTCCAGGGGGCGGTAATTCACCCCTCCACTTT. The chain uses TRBV25-1 and TRBJ1-6, with 8 bases matching TRBD1. This CDR3 has 15 amino acids. Germline V gene data show CDR1 as MGHDK and CDR2 as SYGVNS. V lost 4 bases to trimming and J lost 6 bases; unmatched junction nucleotides: 5.